This T cell receptor (beta chain) was documented in a study of radiotherapy plus CTLA-4 blockade in lung cancer. Study-wide context: Patients showed objective responses in roughly 19% of cases and disease control in roughly 34%.

Assay used: immunoSEQ multiplex PCR; TCRdb lists only in-frame clones, some missing. The repertoire holds tens of thousands of clones, approximately 80% seen once, with around 2.5% in the top ten. The study, taken as a whole, reports: TCR clones from tumors expanded in blood after radiotherapy plus ipilimumab. Per reports, early blood T cell clone dynamics, plus interferon-beta, forecast response most strongly.

Lung cancer patients with chemo-refractory metastatic non-small-cell disease were given focal radiation plus CTLA-4 blockade with ipilimumab. The CDR3 covers 15 residues. J gave up 6 bases and V 0 bases, and 4 bases lay outside the gene matches. The germline V gene encodes CDR1 LNHNV and CDR2 YYDKDF (reference sequence). With regard to this clone: Its antigen is not known.

This specimen consisted of peripheral blood, obtained from a patient treated with radiotherapy plus ipilimumab. The chain uses TRBV15 and TRBJ2-1; 8 positions match TRBD1. The receptor comes from a human donor with non-small cell lung cancer whose response to radiotherapy plus ipilimumab could not be evaluated. CDR3 nucleotide sequence: TGTGCCACCAGCAGAGATCAGGGGGCCCCCAATGAGCAGTTCTTC. It specifies CATSRDQGAPNEQFF.